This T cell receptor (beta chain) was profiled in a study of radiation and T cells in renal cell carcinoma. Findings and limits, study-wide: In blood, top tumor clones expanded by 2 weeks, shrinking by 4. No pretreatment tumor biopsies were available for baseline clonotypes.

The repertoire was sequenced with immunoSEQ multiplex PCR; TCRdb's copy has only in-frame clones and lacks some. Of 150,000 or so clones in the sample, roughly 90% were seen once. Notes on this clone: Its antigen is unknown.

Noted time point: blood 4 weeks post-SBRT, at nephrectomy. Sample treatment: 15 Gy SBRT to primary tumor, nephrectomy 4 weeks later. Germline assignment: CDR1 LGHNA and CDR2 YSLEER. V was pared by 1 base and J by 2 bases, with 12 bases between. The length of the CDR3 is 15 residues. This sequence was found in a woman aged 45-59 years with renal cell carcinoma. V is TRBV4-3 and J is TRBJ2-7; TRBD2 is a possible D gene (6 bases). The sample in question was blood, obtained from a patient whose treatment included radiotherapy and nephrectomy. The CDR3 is CASSQGGGFAYEQYF. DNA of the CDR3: TGCGCCAGCAGCCAAGGTGGGGGGTTCGCCTACGAGCAGTACTTC.